This entry features one T cell receptor beta chain sequence. Its target antigen remains unknown. Base qualities were left out, and no much larger clone turns up one base away. The V and J ends are trimmed by 4 bases and 4 bases, leaving 11 bases between them. Per the germline V gene, SGDLS is the CDR1 and YYNGEE is the CDR2. From the cysteine through the phenylalanine, the CDR3 covers 13 amino acids. CDR3 DNA only is kept here, 39 bases in frame from base 1. Read against the paper, the sample's time point label means: baseline before first vaccination. Samples from vaccinated people were obtained from the UK trials COV001 and COV002, which included a single-blind randomized controlled phase 2/3 trial of AZD1222 (ChAdOx1 nCoV-19) in healthy adults. For TCRbeta chain sequencing, PBMC samples from trial participants were taken at day 0 and at day 28 after the second dose. These data belong to a study of T cell responses to AZD1222 COVID-19 vaccine listed by TCRdb under 2021. The study in broad terms: Because spike-specific TCR depth and breadth did not differ between the two schedules, AZD1222 recipients who got a second dose at roughly 4 weeks were pooled with those who got a second dose at roughly 12 weeks. A total of just over 230 trial participants underwent TCR sequencing, of whom about 200 had received two doses of AZD1222 and about 25 had received two doses of the MenACWY control vaccine. Trial participants were enrolled into age subgroups of 18-55, 56-69 and 70-plus years, which contained about 150, 27 and 61 TCR-sequenced participants, respectively. On the study overall, not on this receptor specifically: Participants were mostly white British, with more females than males. The authors suggested clonal diversity may have been underestimated. Because no day 14 peak-response samples were available, repertoires were characterized only after the peak T cell response. After two AZD1222 doses, both the breadth and the depth of spike-specific TCRs were significantly higher than at day 0 and than in MenACWY recipients. Conclusions about previously exposed vaccinees are limited because only six or seven AZD1222 recipients were SARS-CoV-2 seropositive at baseline. The 56-69-year group was small, and its depth increase did not reach significance, likely because of low power. Epitopes outside the regions mutated in the B.1.351 and B.1.1.7 variants were reportedly recognized by nearly half of the unique spike-specific TCRs. CD4 TCRs associated with the vaccine covered the entire spike protein, and the dominant responses were in regions 160-218 and 743-854.

The CDR3 regions of human TCRbeta chains were subjected to immunosequencing. From the authors' description of their analysis: Repertoire TCRs were matched against a reference library of SARS-CoV-2-specific TCRs generated with the MIRA antigen-specificity platform. Breadth was defined as the fraction of unique TCRs that were SARS-CoV-2-associated. Depth was defined as the fraction of total T cells that were SARS-CoV-2-associated. Each spike-specific TCR was assigned to its reactive spike region and to a CD4 or CD8 class using the MIRA data. Log10-transformed breadth and depth values were compared by one-way ANOVA with Sidak's multiple comparisons tests. TCRdb took this table from immuneACCESS and kept in-frame rearrangements with V and J called. Such tables lack part of the clones; where checked against another copy, unresolved V genes explain under half of the gap, and the rest is unexplained. V and J calls and clone size are copied from that table; D and trimming were computed from the DNA. Here the sample has about 100,000 clones; around 91% occur a single time. The ten largest clones add up to about 20% of the sample.

The chain is assembled from TRBV9 and TRBJ1-2, with the D gene not confidently named. This receptor was taken from an adult in good health. Sample: peripheral blood, taken on day 0 of AZD1222 vaccination. The CDR3 sequence is CASSFQTGYGYTF. The DNA sequence is TGTGCCAGCAGCTTCCAGACTGGCTATGGCTACACCTTC.